The 30 T cell receptor beta chains below were found in one sample sequenced in a study of blood T cell repertoires in COVID-19. Sequenced by immunoSEQ multiplex PCR; TCRdb stores in-frame clones only, minus some. This table has 78,000 or so clones, approximately 80% appearing once. Sequenced input: peripheral blood. These receptors all stem from an elderly man with acute or convalescent COVID-19.

The chain employs TRBV6-5 and TRBJ2-7, with a weak D call TRBD1 (6 bases). The germline gives CDR1 MNHEY, CDR2 SVGAGI. Trimming pared 6 bases from V and 2 bases from J, leaving 11 bases between. This CDR3 has 13 residues. The CDR3 bases are TGTGCCAGCAGCCCCGGACAGACCTACGAGCAGTACTTC. Amino acid sequence: CASSPGQTYEQYF.

This chain uses TRBV29-1 with TRBJ2-1, with D possibly being TRBD1 (6 bases). The CDR3 has 14 residues. V lost 5 bases, J lost 7 bases, and 18 bases lay in between. The germline CDR1 and CDR2 sequences are SQVTM and ANQGSEA. The CDR3 protein is CSVSGWLGANEQFF. The CDR3 coding sequence is TGCAGCGTTTCCGGGTGGCTGGGGGCAAATGAGCAGTTCTTC.

The chain joins TRBV10-3 to TRBJ2-7; 11 nucleotides agree with TRBD2. V lost 0 bases, J lost 0 bases, and 13 bases stayed unmatched. CDR3 length: 20 amino acids. From germline, CDR1 is ENHRY and CDR2 SYGVKD. The chain's CDR3 is CAISESIPATSGGTSYEQYF. The CDR3 DNA follows: TGTGCCATCAGTGAGTCGATTCCCGCCACTAGCGGGGGAACCTCCTACGAGCAGTACTTC.

The CDR3 region is CASSQGDRGAFF. The DNA for the CDR3 is TGTGCCAGCAGCCAAGGGGACAGGGGAGCTTTCTTT. V usage is TRBV3-1 (or the pseudogene TRBV3-2) and J usage is TRBJ1-1; the match to TRBD1 covers 10 bases. CDR3 length: 12 amino acids. V shed 1 base, J shed 10 bases, and the junction held 0 bases outside the gene matches. Germline CDR1 reads LGHDT; CDR2 reads YNNKEL (reference sequence).

This clone is a singleton in its sample. V gene TRBV6-1 combines with J gene TRBJ1-6, with 7 bases identical to TRBD1. The CDR3 is 15 amino acids. The trim removed 3 bases at V and 7 bases at J, leaving 6 bases unmatched. Germline assignment: CDR1 MNHNS and CDR2 SASEGT. The CDR3, as DNA: TGTGCCAGCAGTGAGACGACAGGGAGGAATTCACCCCTCCACTTT. Translation gives CASSETTGRNSPLHF.

This chain uses TRBV18 with TRBJ1-2; TRBD1 matches at 7 bases. This CDR3 is 13 amino acids long. The junction had 2 bases not matched to a gene; V was cut back by 3 bases and J by 4 bases. Germline V gene data show CDR1 as KGHSH and CDR2 as LQKENI. CDR3 loop: CASSPDRSYGYTF. For the CDR3, the DNA is TGTGCCAGCTCACCGGACAGGAGCTATGGCTACACCTTC.

This chain uses TRBV29-1 with TRBJ2-1; 8 nucleotides line up with TRBD2. CDR3 size: 16 residues. The V gene end was trimmed by 0 bases and the J gene end by 4 bases; junction bases not matched to a gene: 8. Looked up from germline, CDR1 is SQVTM and CDR2 is ANQGSEA. The CDR3 protein is CSVEDLSGGPYNEQFF. CDR3 in DNA: TGCAGCGTTGAAGATCTTTCGGGGGGGCCGTACAATGAGCAGTTCTTC.

V gene TRBV21-1 combines with J gene TRBJ2-5; the D call in the table, TRBD2, was not verified against the DNA. TRBV21-1 is described as a pseudogene. This CDR3 is 17 amino acids long. The CDR3 reads CASSIYSAGEGRETQYF. The CDR3 DNA reads TGTGCCAGCAGCATCTACTCGGCGGGGGAGGGCCGAGAGACCCAGTACTTC.

This sequence joins TRBV7-9 and TRBJ2-6; tentative D call: TRBD1 (6 bases). V was clipped by 5 bases and J by 2 bases, with 10 bases between them. CDR1 is SEHNR, CDR2 FQNEAQ, per germline (reference sequence). The CDR3 loop spans 15 amino acids. The CDR3 DNA reads TGTGCCAGCAGCCCCCGGGACACTGGGGCCAACGTCCTGACTTTC. Residues: CASSPRDTGANVLTF.

The chain uses TRBV24-1 and TRBJ2-5; no reliable D call. Germline values: CDR1 KGHDR, CDR2 SFDVKD. Trimming stripped 10 bases from V and 3 bases from J, with 11 bases between. The CDR3 runs 12 residues. CDR3 nucleotides: TGTGCCACGCCACAGAGAGAAGAGACCCAGTACTTC. This sequence encodes CATPQREETQYF.

The V gene is TRBV2, the J gene TRBJ2-1; 7 positions agree with TRBD1. The J segment lost 2 bases and the V segment lost 4 bases, leaving 8 bases of the junction unmatched. Germline values: CDR1 SNHLY, CDR2 FYNNEI. The CDR3 runs to 16 residues. The CDR3 DNA reads as TGTGCCAGCAGTGGACGAACAGGGGCCACCTACAATGAGCAGTTCTTC. Amino acid sequence: CASSGRTGATYNEQFF.

The chain links TRBV10-3 to TRBJ1-1; D is unresolved. The germline V gene encodes CDR1 ENHRY and CDR2 SYGVKD. The CDR3 loop spans 12 amino acids. Trimming pared 7 bases from V and 1 base from J, leaving 7 bases between. CDR3 nucleotide sequence: TGTGCCATCACAGACTGGAACACTGAAGCTTTCTTT. Translation: CAITDWNTEAFF.

The chain combines TRBV5-1 with TRBJ1-2; D is uncertain. Germline CDR1 and CDR2: SGHRS and YFSETQ. There are 14 residues in the CDR3. Deletions cut 7 bases from V and 4 bases from J, with 17 bases between. The CDR3 bases are TGCGCCAGCGCCCTCTCCCAAGGAGGCTATGGCTACACCTTC. Translating gives CASALSQGGYGYTF.

This clone was picked up a small number of times. The chain uses TRBV15 and TRBJ2-2; D call uncertain. The germline V and J ends were trimmed by 8 bases and 5 bases, with 15 bases remaining between them. The CDR3 covers 14 residues. CDR1 LNHNV and CDR2 YYDKDF come from the germline V gene (reference sequence). The CDR3 nucleotides are TGTGCCACCGCTATCACCTCCACTACCGGGGAGCTGTTTTTT. Its translation: CATAITSTTGELFF.

Many counts were recorded for this clone. The sample carries other DNA sequences with the same CDR3. The chain links TRBV6-1 to TRBJ1-2, with 7 bases matching TRBD1. This CDR3 is 16 amino acids long. The V gene end was trimmed by 0 bases and the J gene end by 4 bases; junction bases not matched to a gene: 8. The germline CDR1 and CDR2 sequences are MNHNS and SASEGT. The CDR3, as DNA: TGTGCCAGCAGTGAAGCTATAGACAGGGTCGGCTATGGCTACACCTTC. Its translation is CASSEAIDRVGYGYTF.

The genes are TRBV27 and TRBJ2-7, with a tentative D call TRBD2 (5 bases). The ends were cut back, 3 bases at V and 2 bases at J, with 11 bases in the middle. The CDR3 has 14 amino acids. Per the germline V gene, CDR1 is MNHEY and CDR2 is SMNVEV (reference sequence). The CDR3 region is CASSFLDYAYEQYF. Here the CDR3 DNA reads TGTGCCAGCAGTTTTCTTGACTACGCCTACGAGCAGTACTTC.

This clone was seen only a few times. The genes are TRBV10-3 and TRBJ1-5; 8 positions agree with TRBD1. Per germline, CDR1 ENHRY and CDR2 SYGVKD. The ends lost 0 bases at V and 3 bases at J; junction bases unmatched: 4. The CDR3 runs 16 residues. CDR3 DNA: TGTGCCATCAGTGAGTCCCTGCAGGGGGCCAATCAGCCCCAGCATTTT. As protein: CAISESLQGANQPQHF.

This clone was seen a few times. Other DNA sequences of this sample code for an identical CDR3. The rearrangement joins TRBV6-5 to TRBJ1-4; maybe TRBD1 (6 bases). Trimming pared 6 bases from V and 8 bases from J, leaving 13 bases between. There are 13 residues in the CDR3. Germline values: CDR1 MNHEY, CDR2 SVGAGI. The CDR3 here is CASSSQGGEKLFF. The DNA for the CDR3 is TGTGCCAGCAGCTCACAGGGTGGGGAAAAACTGTTTTTT.

This chain uses TRBV24-1 with TRBJ2-2, with D possibly TRBD1 on 6 matching bases. The V and J ends lost 4 bases and 5 bases respectively, with 10 bases between them. Germline CDR1 is KGHDR and CDR2 is SFDVKD. The CDR3 contains 14 residues. The CDR3 DNA is TGTGCCACCAGTGAAGGGGGACGGACCGGGGAGCTGTTTTTT. It yields the protein CATSEGGRTGELFF.

The chain has TRBV2 and TRBJ1-3; 7 bases line up with TRBD1. Germline lookup yields CDR1 SNHLY and CDR2 FYNNEI. This CDR3 is 15 amino acids long. Trimming cost V 6 bases and J 1 base; bases outside gene matches: 6. The CDR3 DNA reads as TGTGCCAGCAGGCGGACAGGTTCATCTGGAAACACCATATATTTT. It codes for CASRRTGSSGNTIYF.

This clone occurred once. This chain links TRBV2 with TRBJ2-2; 10 nucleotides line up with TRBD1. The CDR3 contains 16 residues. After removal of 6 bases from V and 4 bases from J, the junction contained 8 bases not matched to a gene. Germline loops: CDR1 SNHLY, CDR2 FYNNEI. The CDR3 bases are TGTGCCAGCAGCCCGACAGGGGGCGTAGGCACCGGGGAGCTGTTTTTT. It specifies CASSPTGGVGTGELFF.

The V and J genes are TRBV12-3 or TRBV12-4 and TRBJ2-2, with 7 bases aligning to TRBD1. The CDR3 loop spans 13 amino acids. The ends lost 5 bases at V and 9 bases at J; junction bases unmatched: 6. CDR3 sequence reads: CASSLQGNWELFF. The DNA of the CDR3 is TGTGCCAGCAGTCTACAGGGGAACTGGGAGCTGTTTTTT.

CDR3 amino acids: CASKGQGYQPQHF. Here the CDR3 DNA reads TGTGCCAGCAAAGGACAGGGTTATCAGCCCCAGCATTTT. The rearrangement joins TRBV19 to TRBJ1-5; 8 bases agree with TRBD1. The CDR3 spans 13 residues. Trimming took 9 bases from V and 5 from J; bases not matched to a gene: 6. From germline, CDR1 is LNHDA and CDR2 SQIVND (reference sequence).

The rearrangement uses TRBV19 and TRBJ1-5; TRBD1 might be the D (5 bases). Per germline, CDR1 LNHDA and CDR2 SQIVND (reference sequence). The length of the CDR3 is 13 residues. V shed 5 bases and J shed 2 bases, with 7 bases lying between them. CDR3 nucleotides: TGTGCCAGTAGTTTACAGGGCAATCAGCCCCAGCATTTT. It is translated as CASSLQGNQPQHF.

The rearrangement links TRBV10-2 to TRBJ2-5; D is ambiguous. V was cut by 6 bases and J by 2 bases, with 10 bases left in between. Per germline, CDR1 WSHSY and CDR2 SAAADI. The CDR3 runs 13 residues. In DNA, the CDR3 is TGCGCCAGCAGACAGTTTGGGCAAGAGACCCAGTACTTC. Its translation: CASRQFGQETQYF.

The chain has TRBV7-3 and TRBJ1-1; D unclear. Germline-derived CDR1 and CDR2 are SGHTA and FQGTGA. V dropped 4 bases and J dropped 0 bases, with 9 bases sitting between them. The CDR3 is 14 residues long. CDR3 in DNA: TGTGCCAGCAGCTCGGTCGCGATGAACACTGAAGCTTTCTTT. Amino acid sequence: CASSSVAMNTEAFF.

This chain uses TRBV13 with TRBJ1-2; 7 bases align to TRBD1. V shed 2 bases, J shed 7 bases, and the junction held 7 bases outside the gene matches. This CDR3 comprises 14 residues. CDR1 and CDR2 from the germline V gene are PRHDT and FYEKMQ (reference sequence). CDR3 in amino acids: CASSLTGQKRGYTF. The CDR3 DNA is TGTGCCAGCAGCTTAACGGGACAGAAGCGTGGCTACACCTTC.

The rearrangement links TRBV5-6 to TRBJ2-7; D may be TRBD2 (6 bases). Trimming removed 4 bases from V and 3 bases from J, with 14 bases in between. CDR1 is SGHDT, CDR2 YYEEEE, per germline. The CDR3 is 14 residues long. The CDR3 nucleotides are TGTGCCAGCAGCAAGGACTATGGCAACTACGAGCAGTACTTC. Protein: CASSKDYGNYEQYF.

The V call is TRBV20-1, the J call TRBJ1-2; D may be TRBD1 (6 bases). This CDR3 contains 11 residues. Germline values: CDR1 DFQATT, CDR2 SNEGSKA (reference sequence). Trimming cost V 2 bases and J 10 bases, with 11 bases left between them. DNA for the CDR3: TGCAGTGCTAGATGGACAGCCTCCTACACCTTC. It specifies CSARWTASYTF.

This sequence joins TRBV4-1 and TRBJ1-1, with D possibly matching TRBD1 (5 bases). This CDR3 spans 17 amino acids. CDR1 is MGHRA and CDR2 is YSYEKL in the germline V gene. Trimming stripped 0 bases from V and 0 bases from J, with 14 bases between. CDR3 in amino acids: CASSQDALGGMNTEAFF. DNA of the CDR3: TGCGCCAGCAGCCAAGATGCCTTGGGGGGAATGAACACTGAAGCTTTCTTT.